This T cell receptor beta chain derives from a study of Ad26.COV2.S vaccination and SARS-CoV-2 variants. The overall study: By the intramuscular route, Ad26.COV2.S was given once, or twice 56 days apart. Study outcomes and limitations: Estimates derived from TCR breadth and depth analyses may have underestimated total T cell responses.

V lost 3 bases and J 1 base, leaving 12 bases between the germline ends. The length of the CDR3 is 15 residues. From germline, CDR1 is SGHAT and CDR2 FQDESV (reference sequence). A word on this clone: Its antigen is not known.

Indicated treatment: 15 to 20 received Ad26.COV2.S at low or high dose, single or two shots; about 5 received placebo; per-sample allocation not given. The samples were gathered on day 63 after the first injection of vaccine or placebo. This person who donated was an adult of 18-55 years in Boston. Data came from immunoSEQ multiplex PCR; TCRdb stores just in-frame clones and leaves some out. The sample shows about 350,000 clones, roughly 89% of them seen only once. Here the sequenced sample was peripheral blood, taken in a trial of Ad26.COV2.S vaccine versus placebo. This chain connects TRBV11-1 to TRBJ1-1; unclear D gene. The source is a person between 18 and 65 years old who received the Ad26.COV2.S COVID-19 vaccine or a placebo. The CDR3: CASSLRRRENTEAFF. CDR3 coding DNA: TGTGCCAGCAGCTTGAGACGGAGGGAGAACACTGAAGCTTTCTTT.